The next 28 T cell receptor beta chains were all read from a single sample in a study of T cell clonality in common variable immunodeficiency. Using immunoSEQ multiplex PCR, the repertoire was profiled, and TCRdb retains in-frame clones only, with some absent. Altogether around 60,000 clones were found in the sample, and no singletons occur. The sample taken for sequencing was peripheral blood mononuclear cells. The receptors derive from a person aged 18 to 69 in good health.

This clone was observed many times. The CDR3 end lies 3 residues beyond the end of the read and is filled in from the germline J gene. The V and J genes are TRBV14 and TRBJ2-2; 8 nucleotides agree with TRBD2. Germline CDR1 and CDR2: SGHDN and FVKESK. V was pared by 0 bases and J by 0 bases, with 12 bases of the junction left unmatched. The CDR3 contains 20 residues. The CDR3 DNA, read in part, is TGTGCCAGCAGCCAAGATTTACAAGCGGGGGCCGTAACGAACACCGGGGAG. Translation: CASSQDLQAGAVTNTGE. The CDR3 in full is CASSQDLQAGAVTNTGELFF. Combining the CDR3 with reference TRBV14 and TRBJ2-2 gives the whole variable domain EAGVTQFPSHSVIEKGQTVTLRCDPISGHDNLYWYRRVMGKEIKFLLHFVKESKQDESGMPNNRFLAERTGGTYSTLKVQPAELEDSGVYFCASSQDLQAGAVTNTGELFFGEGSRLTVL.

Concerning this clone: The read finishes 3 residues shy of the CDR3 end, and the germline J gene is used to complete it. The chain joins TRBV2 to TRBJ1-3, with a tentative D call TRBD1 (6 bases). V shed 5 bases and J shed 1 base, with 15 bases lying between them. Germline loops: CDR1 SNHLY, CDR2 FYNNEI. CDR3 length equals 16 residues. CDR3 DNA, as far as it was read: TGTGCCAGCAGTCTAAAGGGGACATCGTCTGGAAACACC. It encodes CASSLKGTSSGNT. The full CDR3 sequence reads CASSLKGTSSGNTIYF.

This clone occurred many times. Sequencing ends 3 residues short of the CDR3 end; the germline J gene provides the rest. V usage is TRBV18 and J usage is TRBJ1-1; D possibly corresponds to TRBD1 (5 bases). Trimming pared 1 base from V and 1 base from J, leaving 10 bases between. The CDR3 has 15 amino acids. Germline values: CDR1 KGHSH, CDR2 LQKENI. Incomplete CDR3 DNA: TGTGCCAGCTCACCACAGGGGCCGAGGAACACTGAA. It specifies CASSPQGPRNTE. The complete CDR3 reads CASSPQGPRNTEAFF.

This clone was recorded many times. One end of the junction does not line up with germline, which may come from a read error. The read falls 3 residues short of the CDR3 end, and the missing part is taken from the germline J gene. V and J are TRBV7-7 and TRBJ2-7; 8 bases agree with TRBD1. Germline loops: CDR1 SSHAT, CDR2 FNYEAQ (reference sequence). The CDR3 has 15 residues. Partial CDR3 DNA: TGTGCTAGCAGCTTAGGACAGGGAGAAAGCTACGAG. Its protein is CASSLGQGESYE. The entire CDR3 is CASSLGQGESYEQYF.

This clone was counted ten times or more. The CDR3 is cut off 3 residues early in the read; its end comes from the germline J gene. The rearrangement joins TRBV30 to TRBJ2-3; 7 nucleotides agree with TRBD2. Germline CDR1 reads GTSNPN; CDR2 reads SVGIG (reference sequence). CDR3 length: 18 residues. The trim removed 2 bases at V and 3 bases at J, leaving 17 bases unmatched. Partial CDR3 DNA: TGTGCCTGGAGTAAGTGGGTGCGGATCGCGGGAGCTACAGATACG. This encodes CAWSKWVRIAGATDT. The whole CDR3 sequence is CAWSKWVRIAGATDTQYF.

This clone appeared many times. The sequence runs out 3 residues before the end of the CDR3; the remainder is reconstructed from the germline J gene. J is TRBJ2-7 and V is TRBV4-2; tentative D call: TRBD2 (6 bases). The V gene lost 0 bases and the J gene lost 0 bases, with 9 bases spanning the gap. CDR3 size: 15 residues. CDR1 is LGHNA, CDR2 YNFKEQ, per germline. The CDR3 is CASSQDGGASYEQYF. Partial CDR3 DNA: TGTGCCAGCAGCCAAGATGGCGGGGCCTCCTACGAG.

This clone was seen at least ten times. Partial CDR3 DNA: TGCAGTGCTAGAACCGGGACAGATGACTACGAG. Encoded protein: CSARTGTDDYE. The full CDR3 sequence reads CSARTGTDDYEQYF. The chain has TRBV20-1 and TRBJ2-7, with 7 bases matching TRBD1. The read falls 3 residues short of the CDR3 end, and the missing part is taken from the germline J gene. The CDR3 sequence is 14 residues long. The germline V gene encodes CDR1 DFQATT and CDR2 SNEGSKA (reference sequence). V lost 2 bases, J lost 3 bases, and 7 bases stayed unmatched.

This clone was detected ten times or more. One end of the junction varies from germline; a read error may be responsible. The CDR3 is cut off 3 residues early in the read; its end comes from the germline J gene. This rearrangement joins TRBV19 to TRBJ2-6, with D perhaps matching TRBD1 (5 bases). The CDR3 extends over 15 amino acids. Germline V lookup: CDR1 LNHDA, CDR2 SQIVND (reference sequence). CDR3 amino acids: CASSIGVSGASVLTF. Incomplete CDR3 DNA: TGTGCCAGTAGTATAGGTGTCTCTGGGGCCAGCGTC.

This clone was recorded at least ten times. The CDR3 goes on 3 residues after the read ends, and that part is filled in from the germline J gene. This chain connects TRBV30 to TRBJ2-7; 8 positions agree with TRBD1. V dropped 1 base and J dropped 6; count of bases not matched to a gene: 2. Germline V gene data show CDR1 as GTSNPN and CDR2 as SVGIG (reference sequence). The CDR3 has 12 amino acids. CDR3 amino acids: CAWSATGGEQYF. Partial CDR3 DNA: TGTGCCTGGAGTGCCACAGGGGGCGAG.

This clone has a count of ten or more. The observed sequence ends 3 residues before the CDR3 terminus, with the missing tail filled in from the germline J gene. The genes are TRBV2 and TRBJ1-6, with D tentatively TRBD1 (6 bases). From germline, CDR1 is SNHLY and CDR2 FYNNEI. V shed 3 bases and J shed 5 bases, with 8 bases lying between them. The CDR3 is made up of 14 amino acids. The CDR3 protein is CASSEEGDNSPLHF. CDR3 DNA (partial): TGTGCCAGCAGTGAGGAGGGGGATAATTCACCC.

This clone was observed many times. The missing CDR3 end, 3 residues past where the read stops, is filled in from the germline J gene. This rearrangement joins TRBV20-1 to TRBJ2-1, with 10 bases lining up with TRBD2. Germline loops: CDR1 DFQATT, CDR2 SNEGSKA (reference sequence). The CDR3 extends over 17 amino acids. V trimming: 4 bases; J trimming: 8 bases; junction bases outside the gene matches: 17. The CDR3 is CSAMEVSGGAGFYEQFF. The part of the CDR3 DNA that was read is TGCAGTGCTATGGAGGTCAGCGGGGGGGCCGGTTTCTATGAG.

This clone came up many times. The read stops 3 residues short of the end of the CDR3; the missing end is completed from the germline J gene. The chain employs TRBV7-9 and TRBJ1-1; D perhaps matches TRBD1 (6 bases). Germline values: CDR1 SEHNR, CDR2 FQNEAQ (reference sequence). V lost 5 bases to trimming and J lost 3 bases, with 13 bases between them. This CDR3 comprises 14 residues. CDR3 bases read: TGTGCCAGCAGCAGGCAGGGGTCGCACACTGAA. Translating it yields CASSRQGSHTE. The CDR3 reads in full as CASSRQGSHTEAFF.

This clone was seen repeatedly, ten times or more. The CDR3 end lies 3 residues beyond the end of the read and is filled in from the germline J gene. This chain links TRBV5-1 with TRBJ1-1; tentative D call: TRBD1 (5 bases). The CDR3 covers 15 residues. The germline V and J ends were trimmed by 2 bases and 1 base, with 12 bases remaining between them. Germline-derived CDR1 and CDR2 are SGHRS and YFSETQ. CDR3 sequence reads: CASSFGGYENTEAFF. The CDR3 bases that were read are TGCGCCAGCAGCTTCGGGGGGTATGAGAACACTGAA.

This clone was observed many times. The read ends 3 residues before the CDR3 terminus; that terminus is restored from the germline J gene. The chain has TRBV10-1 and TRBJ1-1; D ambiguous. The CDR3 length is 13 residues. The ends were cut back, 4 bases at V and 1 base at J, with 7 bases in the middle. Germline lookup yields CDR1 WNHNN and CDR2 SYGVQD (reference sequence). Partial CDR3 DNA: TGCGCCAGCAGTGTCCAACAGAACACTGAA. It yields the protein CASSVQQNTE. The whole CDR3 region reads CASSVQQNTEAFF.

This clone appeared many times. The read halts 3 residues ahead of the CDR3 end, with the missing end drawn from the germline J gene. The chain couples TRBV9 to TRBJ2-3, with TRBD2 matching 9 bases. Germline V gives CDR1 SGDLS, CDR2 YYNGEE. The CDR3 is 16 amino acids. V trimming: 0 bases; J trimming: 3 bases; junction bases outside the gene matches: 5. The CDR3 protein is CASSVGGGGVTDTQYF. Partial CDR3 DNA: TGTGCCAGCAGCGTAGGAGGCGGGGGGGTAACAGATACG.

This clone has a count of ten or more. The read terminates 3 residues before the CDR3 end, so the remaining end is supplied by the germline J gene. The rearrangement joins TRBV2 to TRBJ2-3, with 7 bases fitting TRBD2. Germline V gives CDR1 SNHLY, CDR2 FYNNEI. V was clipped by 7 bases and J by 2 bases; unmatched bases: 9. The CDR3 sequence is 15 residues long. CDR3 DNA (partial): TGTGCCAGCAACATAGGGACTACTAACACAGATACG. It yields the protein CASNIGTTNTDT. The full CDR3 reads CASNIGTTNTDTQYF.

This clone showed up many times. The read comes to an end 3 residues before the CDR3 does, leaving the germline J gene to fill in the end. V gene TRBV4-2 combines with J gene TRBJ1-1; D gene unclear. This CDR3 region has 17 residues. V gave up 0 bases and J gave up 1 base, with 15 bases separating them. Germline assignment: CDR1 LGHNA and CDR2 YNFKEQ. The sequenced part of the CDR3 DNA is TGTGCCAGCAGCCAAGATTTTGGGCGATCAAGGAACACTGAA. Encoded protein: CASSQDFGRSRNTE. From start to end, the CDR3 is CASSQDFGRSRNTEAFF.

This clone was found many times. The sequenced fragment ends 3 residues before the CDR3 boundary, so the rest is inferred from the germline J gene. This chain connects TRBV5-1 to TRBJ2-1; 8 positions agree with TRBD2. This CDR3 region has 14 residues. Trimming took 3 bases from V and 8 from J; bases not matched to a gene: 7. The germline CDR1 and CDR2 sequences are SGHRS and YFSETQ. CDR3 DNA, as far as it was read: TGCGCCAGCAGCTCCGCGGGGGGCCTCGATGAG. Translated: CASSSAGGLDE. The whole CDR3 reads CASSSAGGLDEQFF.

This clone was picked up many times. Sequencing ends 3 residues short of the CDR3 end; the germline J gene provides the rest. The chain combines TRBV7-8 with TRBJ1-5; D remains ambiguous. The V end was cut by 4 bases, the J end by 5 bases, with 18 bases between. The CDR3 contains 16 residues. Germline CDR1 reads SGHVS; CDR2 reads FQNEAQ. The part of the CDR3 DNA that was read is TGTGCCAGCAGCTCCTTCCCGACCGGGTGGGATCAGCCC. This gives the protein CASSSFPTGWDQP. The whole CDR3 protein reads CASSSFPTGWDQPQHF.

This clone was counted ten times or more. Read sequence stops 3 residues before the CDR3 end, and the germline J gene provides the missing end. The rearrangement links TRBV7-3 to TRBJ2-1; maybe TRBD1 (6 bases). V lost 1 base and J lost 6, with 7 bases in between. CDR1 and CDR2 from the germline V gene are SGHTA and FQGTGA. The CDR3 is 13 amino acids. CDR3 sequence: CASSLRGGNEQFF. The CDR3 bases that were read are TGTGCCAGCAGCTTAAGAGGGGGCAATGAG.

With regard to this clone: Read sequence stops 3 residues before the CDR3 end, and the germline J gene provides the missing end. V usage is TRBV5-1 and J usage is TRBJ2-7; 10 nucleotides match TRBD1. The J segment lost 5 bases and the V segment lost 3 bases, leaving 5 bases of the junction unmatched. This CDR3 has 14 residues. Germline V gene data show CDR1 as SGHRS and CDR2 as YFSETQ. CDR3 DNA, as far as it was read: TGCGCCAGCAGCTGGGACAGGGGTACCGACGAG. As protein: CASSWDRGTDE. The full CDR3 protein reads CASSWDRGTDEQYF.

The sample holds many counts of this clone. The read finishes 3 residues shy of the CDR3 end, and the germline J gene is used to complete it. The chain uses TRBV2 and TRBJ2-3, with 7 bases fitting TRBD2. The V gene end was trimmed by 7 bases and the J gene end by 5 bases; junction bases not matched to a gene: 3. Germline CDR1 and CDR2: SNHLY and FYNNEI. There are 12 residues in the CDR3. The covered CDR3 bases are TGTGCCAGCAAAGGCGGGGGAGATACG. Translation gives CASKGGGDT. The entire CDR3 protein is CASKGGGDTQYF.

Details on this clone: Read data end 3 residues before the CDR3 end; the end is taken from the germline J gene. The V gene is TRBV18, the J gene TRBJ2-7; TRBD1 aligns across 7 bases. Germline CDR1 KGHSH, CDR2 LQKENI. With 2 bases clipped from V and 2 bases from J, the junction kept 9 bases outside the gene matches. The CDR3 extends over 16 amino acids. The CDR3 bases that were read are TGTGCCAGCTCACCAGACTCCGGGACAGCGACCTACGAG. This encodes CASSPDSGTATYE. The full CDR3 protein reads CASSPDSGTATYEQYF.

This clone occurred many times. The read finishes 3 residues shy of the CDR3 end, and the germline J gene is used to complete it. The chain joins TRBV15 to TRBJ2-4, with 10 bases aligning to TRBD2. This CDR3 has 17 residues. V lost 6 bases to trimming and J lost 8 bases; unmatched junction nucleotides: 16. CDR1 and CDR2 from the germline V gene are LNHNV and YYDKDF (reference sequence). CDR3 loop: CATRRGGASGSRDIQYF. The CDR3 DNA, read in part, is TGTGCCACCAGGAGGGGCGGGGCTAGCGGGAGCAGAGACATT. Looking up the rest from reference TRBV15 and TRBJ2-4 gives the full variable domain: DAMVIQNPRYQVTQFGKPVTLSCSQTLNHNVMYWYQQKSSQAPKLLFHYYDKDFNNEADTPDNFQSRRPNTSFCFLDIRSPGLGDTAMYLCATRRGGASGSRDIQYFGAGTRLSVL.

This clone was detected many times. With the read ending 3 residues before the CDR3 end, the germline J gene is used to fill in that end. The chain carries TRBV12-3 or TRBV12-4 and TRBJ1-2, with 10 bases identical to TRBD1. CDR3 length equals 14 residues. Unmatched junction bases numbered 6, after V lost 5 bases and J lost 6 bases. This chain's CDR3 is CASSRTGGDHGYTF. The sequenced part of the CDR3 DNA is TGTGCCAGCAGTCGGACAGGGGGTGACCATGGC.

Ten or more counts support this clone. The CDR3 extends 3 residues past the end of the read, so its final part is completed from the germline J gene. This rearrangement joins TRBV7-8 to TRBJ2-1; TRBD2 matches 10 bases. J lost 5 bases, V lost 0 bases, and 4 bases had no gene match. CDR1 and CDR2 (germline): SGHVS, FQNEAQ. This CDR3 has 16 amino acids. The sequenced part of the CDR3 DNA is TGTGCCAGCAGCTTAGCTAGCGGGAGGAAGAACAATGAG. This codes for CASSLASGRKNNE. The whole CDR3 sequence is CASSLASGRKNNEQFF.

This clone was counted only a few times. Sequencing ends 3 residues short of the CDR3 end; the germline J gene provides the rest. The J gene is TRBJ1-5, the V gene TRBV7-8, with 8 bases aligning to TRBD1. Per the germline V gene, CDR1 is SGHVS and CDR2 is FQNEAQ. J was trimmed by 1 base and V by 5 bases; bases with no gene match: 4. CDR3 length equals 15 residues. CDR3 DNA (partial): TGTGCCAGCAGCGTACAGGGGGTAAGCAATCAGCCC. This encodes CASSVQGVSNQP. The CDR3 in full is CASSVQGVSNQPQHF.

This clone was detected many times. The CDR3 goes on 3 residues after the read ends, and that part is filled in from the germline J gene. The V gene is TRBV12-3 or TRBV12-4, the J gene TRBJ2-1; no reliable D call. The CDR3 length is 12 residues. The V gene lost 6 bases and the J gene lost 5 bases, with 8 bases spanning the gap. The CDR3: CASSQLHNEQFF. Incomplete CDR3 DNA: TGTGCCAGCAGCCAACTCCACAATGAG.